This passage covers 18 T cell receptor beta chains from one sample sequenced in a study of early T cells in non-severe SARS-CoV-2 infection. TCRdb reprocessed the 5' RACE reads via MiXCR and lists one record per CDR3 protein. The top ten clones hold 13% of a sample with about 52,000 distinct CDR3 sequences, around 10% of them seen once. Sample: whole blood. The receptors stem from an adult who was a healthcare worker with PCR-confirmed SARS-CoV-2 infection or an uninfected control (not recorded which).

This clonotype was seen repeatedly, ten times or more. The chain is built from TRBV5-1 and TRBJ2-7; no reliable D call. V lost 2 bases to trimming and J lost 6 bases, with 9 bases between them. The CDR3 covers 12 residues. Germline CDR1 is SGHRS and CDR2 is YFSETQ. CDR3 DNA: TGCGCCAGCAGCTTTGGCAGCAGCGAGCAGTACTTC. Its translation is CASSFGSSEQYF.

This clonotype occurred many times. The V gene is TRBV12-3 or TRBV12-4, the J gene TRBJ1-1, with a tentative D call TRBD1 (5 bases). With 1 base removed from V and 8 bases from J, the gap between germline ends came to 8 bases. The CDR3 has 12 amino acids. The DNA for the CDR3 is TGTGCCAGCAGTTTAGACGAGGGGGAAGCTTTCTTT. Protein product: CASSLDEGEAFF.

This clonotype has only a few counts. The rearrangement uses TRBV6-4 and TRBJ2-7, with a tentative D call TRBD1 (6 bases). Germline assignment: CDR1 MRHNA and CDR2 SNTAGT. The CDR3 spans 13 residues. V was clipped by 5 bases and J by 1 base, with 9 bases between them. CDR3 sequence: CASSNRDSYEQYF. DNA for the CDR3: TGTGCCAGCAGTAACAGGGATTCCTACGAGCAGTACTTC.

The J gene is TRBJ2-1, the V gene TRBV12-3 or TRBV12-4; D is uncertain. V gave up 1 base and J gave up 8 bases, with 9 bases separating them. There are 13 residues in the CDR3. Written as DNA, the CDR3 is TGTGCCAGCAGTTTAGAGTTATTCCATGAGCAGTTCTTC. Its translation is CASSLELFHEQFF.

This clonotype was counted between two and nine times. The V gene is TRBV6-2 or TRBV6-3, the J gene TRBJ2-7; D uncertain. Trimming removed 1 base from V and 2 bases from J, with 9 bases in between. Germline CDR1 is MNHEY and CDR2 is SVGEGT. The CDR3 totals 14 residues. In nucleotides, the CDR3 is TGTGCCAGCAGTTACTTAGGCGGTACCTACGAGCAGTACTTC. Protein: CASSYLGGTYEQYF.

This clonotype was counted at least ten times. J is TRBJ2-7 and V is TRBV3-1; possible D gene TRBD2, 6 bases. There are 14 residues in the CDR3. V was clipped by 2 bases and J by 2 bases, with 10 bases between them. Per the germline V gene, CDR1 is LGHDT and CDR2 is YNNKEL (reference sequence). This chain's CDR3 is CASSQQGGTYEQYF. The CDR3 DNA reads as TGTGCCAGCAGCCAACAGGGAGGCACCTACGAGCAGTACTTC.

CDR3 protein: CASSAWGNTIYF. The DNA of the CDR3 is TGTGCCAGCAGCGCCTGGGGAAACACCATATATTTT. The chain couples TRBV7-3 to TRBJ1-3; D uncertain. V shed 5 bases and J shed 4 bases, with 6 bases lying between them. The CDR3 has 12 amino acids. The germline gives CDR1 SGHTA, CDR2 FQGTGA.

This clonotype was counted ten times or more. The V and J genes are TRBV6-2 or TRBV6-3 and TRBJ2-1; TRBD2 matches at 8 bases. The CDR3 is 19 residues long. In germline, CDR1 is MNHEY, CDR2 SVGEGT. With V trimmed by 0 bases and J by 1 base, 11 bases remained unmatched. CDR3 nucleotides: TGTGCCAGCAGTTACTCGAGACCAGTAGCGGGATGGTCCTACAATGAGCAGTTCTTC. Translating it yields CASSYSRPVAGWSYNEQFF.

The chain combines TRBV20-1 with TRBJ1-5, with D hard to call. V lost 6 bases, J lost 6 bases, and 15 bases lay in between. In germline, CDR1 is DFQATT, CDR2 SNEGSKA (reference sequence). The CDR3 loop spans 13 amino acids. The CDR3: CSAVEAFGQPQHF. CDR3 coding DNA: TGCAGTGCGGTGGAGGCATTCGGTCAGCCCCAGCATTTT.

This clonotype was observed at least ten times. The chain couples TRBV6-2 or TRBV6-3 to TRBJ1-6; TRBD1 agrees at 7 bases. Looked up from germline, CDR1 is MNHEY and CDR2 is SVGEGT. V shed 5 bases, J shed 8 bases, and the junction held 6 bases outside the gene matches. CDR3 length equals 14 residues. In nucleotides, the CDR3 is TGTGCCAGCAGTCAACAGGGGACGCATTCACCCCTCCACTTT. As protein: CASSQQGTHSPLHF.

This clonotype showed up just a few times. This chain links TRBV29-1 with TRBJ1-1; D is possibly TRBD1 (6 bases). The CDR3 loop spans 13 amino acids. Trimming removed 1 base from V and 7 bases from J, with 13 bases in between. Germline V gene data show CDR1 as SQVTM and CDR2 as ANQGSEA. The CDR3 is CSVEGGQGIEAFF. Here the CDR3 DNA reads TGCAGCGTTGAAGGGGGCCAGGGGATTGAAGCTTTCTTT.

Only a few counts were recorded for this clonotype. The V gene is TRBV15, the J gene TRBJ2-7; 7 bases are a match to TRBD1. The CDR3 spans 12 residues. The junction had 4 bases not matched to a gene; V was cut back by 5 bases and J by 6 bases. Germline lookup yields CDR1 LNHNV and CDR2 YYDKDF (reference sequence). The CDR3 DNA is TGTGCCACCAGCGAACAGGGGAGCGAGCAGTACTTC. Its protein is CATSEQGSEQYF.

Many counts were recorded for this clonotype. The genes are TRBV9 and TRBJ2-3; no clear D gene. This CDR3 comprises 12 residues. V was clipped by 5 bases and J by 4 bases, with 8 bases between them. Germline V gene data show CDR1 as SGDLS and CDR2 as YYNGEE. CDR3 sequence reads: CASRGPADTQYF. The CDR3 DNA is TGTGCCAGCAGAGGGCCGGCAGATACGCAGTATTTT.

This clonotype was counted only a few times. The genes are TRBV5-1 and TRBJ2-5; 8 bases are shared with TRBD1. The germline CDR1 and CDR2 sequences are SGHRS and YFSETQ. V lost 4 bases, J lost 2 bases, and 7 bases stayed unmatched. This CDR3 has 15 residues. As DNA, the CDR3 is TGCGCCAGCAGCGCGGGACAGGCCTTTCAAGAGACCCAGTACTTC. This encodes CASSAGQAFQETQYF. Full variable domain (remainder filled in from reference TRBV5-1 and TRBJ2-5): KAGVTQTPRYLIKTRGQQVTLSCSPISGHRSVSWYQQTPGQGLQFLFEYFSETQRNKGNFPGRFSGRQFSNSRSEMNVSTLELGDSALYLCASSAGQAFQETQYFGPGTRLLVL.

The gene calls are TRBV10-3 and TRBJ2-1; D is possibly TRBD1 (5 bases). Germline CDR1 and CDR2: ENHRY and SYGVKD. With 3 bases removed from V and 3 bases from J, the gap between germline ends came to 12 bases. This CDR3 is built from 15 residues. The CDR3 loop is CAISDSGAYYNEQFF. CDR3 DNA: TGTGCCATCAGTGATTCTGGGGCCTACTACAATGAGCAGTTCTTC.

This clonotype was seen many times. J is TRBJ2-1 and V is TRBV6-2 or TRBV6-3; TRBD2 matches 11 bases. CDR1 and CDR2 from the germline V gene are MNHEY and SVGEGT. The V gene end was trimmed by 6 bases and the J gene end by 5 bases; junction bases not matched to a gene: 6. The CDR3 has 15 amino acids. The CDR3 DNA reads as TGTGCCAGCAGCCCGGGACTAGCGGCCAACAATGAGCAGTTCTTC. Encoded protein: CASSPGLAANNEQFF.

In this sample, this clonotype turned up a few times. This chain links TRBV4-1 with TRBJ1-2, with 10 bases lining up with TRBD1. Germline loops: CDR1 MGHRA, CDR2 YSYEKL. With V trimmed by 4 bases and J by 6 bases, 5 bases remained unmatched. There are 14 residues in the CDR3. In DNA, the CDR3 is TGCGCCAGCAGCCCTCCGGGACAGGGGCATGGCTACACCTTC. Residues: CASSPPGQGHGYTF.

This clonotype has at least ten counts. The chain has TRBV6-6 and TRBJ1-1; D possibly corresponds to TRBD1 (5 bases). This CDR3 contains 14 residues. CDR1 MNHNY and CDR2 SVGAGI come from the germline V gene (reference sequence). V was cut by 7 bases and J by 0 bases, with 12 bases left in between. CDR3 residues: CASTPTGLNTEAFF. The DNA for the CDR3 is TGTGCCAGCACCCCGACGGGGCTGAACACTGAAGCTTTCTTT.